This section outlines one T cell receptor beta chain sequence together with its context. Its antigen target is currently unknown. Qualities for individual bases were not recorded, and no much larger clone is one base off. Libraries came from the immunoSEQ multiplex PCR assay. For the multiplex PCR, a mixture combining 60 forward primers for TCR Vbeta segments and 13 reverse primers for TCR Jbeta segments was used. A multiplex PCR assay on genomic DNA amplified the CDR3 region of rearranged TCR beta genes. On the Illumina HiSeq System, the amplified TCR beta libraries were sequenced as 87-base-pair reads. Regarding the original processing steps: A later analysis tallied approximately 87 million unique TCR beta chains across the 666 repertoires, and approximately 12 million of those chains were shared by two or more donors. Raw reads were error-corrected and collapsed into unique sequences by a nearest-neighbor algorithm in which closely related sequences were merged to remove PCR and sequencing errors. CDR3 sequences were aligned to IMGT reference sequences to assign V, D and J gene segments. For a sequence to be retained, a match of at least six nucleotides to both a V gene segment and a J gene segment was required. Rearrangements were called productive when the CDR3 lacked stop codons and stayed in frame with V and J; all others were non-productive. CDR3 was defined by IMGT convention, running from the second conserved V-encoded cysteine to the conserved J-encoded phenylalanine. Sequences without an unambiguous match to a single V gene segment were excluded from the earlier analysis of 500 to 700 of the donors. An earlier analysis of 587 of the donors classified V segments as functional when productive rearrangements were above 56.7% and as segregating when the standard deviation between donors was above 5%. To diagnose cytomegalovirus status from the catalog of TCR beta chain sequences, a statistical classification framework was built. V and J gene assignment, in a later analysis, came from comparing TCR nucleotide sequences with IMGT/GENE-DB human TR gene sequences. Using the TCRdist pipeline, a later analysis assigned CDR3 sequences along with most-parsimonious VDJ recombination scenarios. In a later analysis, each TCR beta chain was defined by its CDR3 amino acid sequence together with its V-gene family, and reads without a unique V-gene family were excluded. As a way to deal with suspected cross-contamination and a sequencing artifact, a later analysis dropped 450 to 700 nucleotide sequences that were highly shared and had low generation probability. In a later analysis, a clonal expansion index for each public chain was calculated from normalized within-repertoire ranks of inferred template counts. In a later analysis, generation probabilities were computed with a VDJ recombination model fitted to out-of-frame rearrangements, and the resulting probabilities were checked against IGoR. In a later analysis, hypergeometric tests were used to score TCR-TCR, TCR-HLA and TCR-CMV co-occurrence, with a repertoire-size bias correction applied to TCR pairs. False discovery rates were estimated in a later analysis by permuting HLA or CMV assignments 20 times. A later analysis grouped co-occurring TCRs with DBSCAN, adding TCRdist sequence similarity when clustering within HLA-allele-positive subsets. Co-occurrence clustering excluded repertoires with fewer than 30,000 or more than 120,000 public chains, plus five with anomalous nucleotide sharing. In TCRdb, the immuneACCESS table is reduced to in-frame sequences with V and J assigned. These tables do not hold every clone; where another copy was compared, an unresolved V gene accounts for under half, and the others remain unexplained. The V and J calls and clone size were taken over from that table, and D and trimming were inferred from the DNA. Here the sample has about 190,000 clones; 79% occur a single time. The leading ten clones occupy 1.6% of the sample.

The germline V gene yields SGHTA for CDR1 and FQGNSA for CDR2. V is cut by 1 base and J by 3 bases, and the space between the germline ends is 9 bases. Including the terminal cysteine and phenylalanine, the CDR3 comprises 14 residues. Solely the CDR3 DNA is kept, with 42 bases framed from the first base. The data belong to a study of cytomegalovirus exposure and HLA in healthy donors (dated by TCRdb to the late 2010s). With regard to the full study: An earlier analysis of approximately 640 of the donors reported approximately 300 Gb of sequence data and 100 million to 140 million unique TCR beta sequences from about 200 million T cells. About 300 gigabases of sequencing data and roughly 90 million unique TCR sequences were included in an early release covering several hundred HLA-typed donors. The genetic ancestry cluster associated with self-reported Caucasian donors included approximately 85% of the 398 genotyped donors. The study aimed to test whether cataloging public T cell receptors could reveal signatures of past pathogen exposure. The study used immunosequencing to profile the T cell repertoires of hundreds of subjects and linked those repertoires to cytomegalovirus serostatus. Besides the first cohort of under 700 subjects, a separate validation cohort made up of 90 to 150 different subjects was used. To predict cytomegalovirus infection status, the study brought together high-throughput TCR immunosequencing, statistical association of individual TCRs with disease status, and machine learning. A later analysis re-examined previously published TCR beta repertoires from 500 to 700 donors and added high-resolution HLA genotyping to investigate patterns of TCR occurrence. Rather than using new phenotypic data, the later analysis identified candidate immune exposures from TCR beta sequences and from how often those sequences occurred across donors. To decide whether each TCR beta V gene segment behaved as functional or pseudogenic, an earlier analysis of some 600 of the donors relied on high-throughput TCR beta sequencing. Donor age, sex, ethnicity and CMV serostatus were compiled together with the repertoire data. A later genetic analysis used genome-wide SNP genotypes for about 60% of the roughly 670 donors, treating that subset as a discovery cohort. Every discovery cohort repertoire had been produced on one sequencing platform. Both class I and class II loci were covered by HLA typing, at four-digit resolution. Typing coverage differed by locus: A, B, C, DRB1 and DQB1 were typed in about 620-640 donors, DQA1 in 522, DPA1 in around 610, and DPB1 in 400 to 490. Roughly 5 DR-DQ haplotypes were treated as single units for association and clustering because of strong linkage in the cohort. Among a few hundred genotyped donors of the cohort, an average of around 240,000 unique TCR beta nucleotide sequences were sequenced per donor, roughly 18% of them non-productive. Findings and caveats that apply to the study as a whole: When HLA alleles, especially DR and DQ, strongly co-occurred, TCR associations were difficult to assign to individual alleles. The 87-base-pair reads could not distinguish some IMGT-functional V segments, including TRBV6-2 and TRBV6-3, so those segments were excluded. Because counts were too low, 15 to 20 rarely observed V segments, including chromosome 9 orphons, were excluded from the earlier analysis of several hundred of the donors. The cohort was sequenced for TCR beta chains only, and without alpha or paired-chain data the features that could be detected were limited. Broadly in line with IMGT annotations, most TCR beta V segments showed up in productive rearrangements about 87% or about 30% of the time in an earlier analysis of under 700 of the donors. Most TCR sequences were seen in very few donors, while some public TCRs were found in many individuals. In a later analysis, HLA-associated TCR beta chains were found to be more clonally expanded and to have lower generation probabilities than equally common non-associated chains. Roughly uniform sequencing depth across donors was assumed in presence/absence analyses, although this assumption may not hold. Cytomegalovirus status was reported to be diagnosed by the classifier with high specificity and sensitivity in both the original and validation cohorts. In the study, about 150 TCR beta chains were listed as associated with cytomegalovirus. Most CMV-associated TCR beta chains appeared to be HLA-restricted in a later analysis, and the HLA associations seemed to be driven largely by CMV exposure. Linkage disequilibrium might explain the correlated functional status among segregating V segments, but an unknown experimental factor could not be ruled out. According to the authors, the approach could potentially be generalized to other disease states and immunological phenotypes. A few of the identified cytomegalovirus-associated TCR beta chains were confirmed in vitro to be specific for cytomegalovirus antigens. In a later analysis, several top co-occurrence clusters were reported to appear linked to parvovirus B19, influenza, CMV and Epstein-Barr virus. Specific HLA alleles were associated with about 17,000 TCR beta sequences at a false discovery rate of 0.05 in a later analysis. In a later genetic analysis, fewer N-insertions in productive TCRs were reported among donors in an Asian-associated ancestry cluster than the approximately 710-donor mean. Because HLA typing was unavailable for some donors at each locus, only the typed subset was used in association tests. A further reported finding was that TCR beta sequences accurately predicted the HLA-A and HLA-B alleles for most subjects in the first cohort. The sequencing pipeline was judged likely to have produced a cluster of highly shared sequence variants as a technical artifact. In a later genetic analysis, a missense DCLRE1C variant was associated with V-gene and J-gene trimming of TCR beta chains, and the association was replicated in an independent cohort. A later analysis found that TCR association rates varied across HLA loci, with DRB1 alleles showing the most associated TCRs and HLA-C alleles the fewest. CMV serostatus was the only immune exposure information available for the cohort.

The cohort was made up of several hundred healthy bone marrow donors. Cohort members were all nominally healthy when sampled, although unrecorded immune exposures were likely present. The donor was CMV seronegative and belonged to the group of 380 or so seronegative cohort members. A peripheral blood sample was provided by each donor, and peripheral blood mononuclear cells were used for TCR beta sequencing. Genomic DNA was extracted from the blood cell samples with the Qiagen DNeasy Blood Extraction Kit. The sample consisted of PBMCs. This receptor chain uses TRBV7-2 and TRBJ1-2; the D gene cannot be resolved reliably. This clonotype was obtained from a woman aged 18-35 years in good health and CMV-seronegative. The sequenced DNA is TGTGCCAGCAGCTTAGAACAGCAATACTATGGCTACACCTTC. Its protein is CASSLEQQYYGYTF.